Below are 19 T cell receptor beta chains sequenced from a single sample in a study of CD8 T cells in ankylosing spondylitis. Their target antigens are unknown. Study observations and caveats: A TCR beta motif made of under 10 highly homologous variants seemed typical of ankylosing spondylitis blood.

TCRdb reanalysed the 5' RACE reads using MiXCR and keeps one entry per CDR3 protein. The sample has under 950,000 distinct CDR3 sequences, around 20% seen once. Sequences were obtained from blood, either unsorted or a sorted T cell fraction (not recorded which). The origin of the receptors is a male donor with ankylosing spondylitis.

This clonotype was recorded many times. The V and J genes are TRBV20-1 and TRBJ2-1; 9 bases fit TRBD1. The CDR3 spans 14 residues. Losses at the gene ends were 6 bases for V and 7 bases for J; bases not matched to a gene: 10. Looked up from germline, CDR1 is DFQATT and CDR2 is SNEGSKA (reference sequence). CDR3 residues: CSAPDRGKRNEQFF. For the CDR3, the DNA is TGCAGTGCCCCCGACAGGGGGAAAAGGAATGAGCAGTTCTTC.

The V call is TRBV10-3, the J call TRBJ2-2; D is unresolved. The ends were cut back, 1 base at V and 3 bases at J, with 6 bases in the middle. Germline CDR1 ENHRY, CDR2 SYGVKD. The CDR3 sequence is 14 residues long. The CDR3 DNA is TGTGCCATCAGTGAGTGGGCCGACACCGGGGAGCTGTTTTTT. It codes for CAISEWADTGELFF.

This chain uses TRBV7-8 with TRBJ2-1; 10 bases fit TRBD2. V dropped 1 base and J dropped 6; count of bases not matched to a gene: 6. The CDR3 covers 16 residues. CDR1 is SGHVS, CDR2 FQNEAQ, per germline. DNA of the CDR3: TGTGCCAGCAGCTTAGGGGAGCGGGGGGGCCTCAATGAGCAGTTCTTC. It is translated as CASSLGERGGLNEQFF.

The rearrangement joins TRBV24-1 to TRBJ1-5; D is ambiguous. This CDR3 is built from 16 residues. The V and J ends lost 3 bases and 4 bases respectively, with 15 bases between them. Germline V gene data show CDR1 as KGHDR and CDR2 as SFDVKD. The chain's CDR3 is CATSDRKDRSNQPQHF. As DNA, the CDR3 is TGTGCCACCAGTGATCGAAAGGATCGCTCAAATCAGCCCCAGCATTTT.

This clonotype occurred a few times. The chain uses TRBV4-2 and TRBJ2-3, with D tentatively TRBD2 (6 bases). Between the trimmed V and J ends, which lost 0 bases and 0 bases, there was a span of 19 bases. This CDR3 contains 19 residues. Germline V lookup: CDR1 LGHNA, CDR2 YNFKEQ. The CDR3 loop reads CASSQDLVWGDASTDTQYF. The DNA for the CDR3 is TGTGCCAGCAGCCAAGATTTGGTATGGGGGGATGCTAGCACAGATACGCAGTATTTT.

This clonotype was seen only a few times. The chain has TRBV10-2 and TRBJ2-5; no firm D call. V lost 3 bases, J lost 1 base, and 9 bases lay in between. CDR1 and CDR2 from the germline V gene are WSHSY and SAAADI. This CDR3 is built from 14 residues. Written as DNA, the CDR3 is TGCGCCAGCAGTGAAGTCCTAGGCCAAGAGACCCAGTACTTC. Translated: CASSEVLGQETQYF.

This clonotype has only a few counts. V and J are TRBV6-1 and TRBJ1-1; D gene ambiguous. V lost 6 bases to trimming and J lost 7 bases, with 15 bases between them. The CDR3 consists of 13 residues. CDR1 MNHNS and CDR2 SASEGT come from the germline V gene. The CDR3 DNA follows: TGTGCCAGCAGCCCATTGGACGGATATGAAGCTTTCTTT. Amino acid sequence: CASSPLDGYEAFF.

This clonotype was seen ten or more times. The CDR3 sequence: CASSPNPTSGRFSYEQYF. CDR3 sequence (DNA): TGTGCCAGCAGTCCCAACCCCACTAGCGGGAGATTCTCCTACGAGCAGTACTTC. The chain is built from TRBV27 and TRBJ2-7; 11 positions agree with TRBD2. V was clipped by 5 bases and J by 0 bases; unmatched bases: 12. The CDR3 covers 18 residues. CDR1 and CDR2 (germline): MNHEY, SMNVEV (reference sequence).

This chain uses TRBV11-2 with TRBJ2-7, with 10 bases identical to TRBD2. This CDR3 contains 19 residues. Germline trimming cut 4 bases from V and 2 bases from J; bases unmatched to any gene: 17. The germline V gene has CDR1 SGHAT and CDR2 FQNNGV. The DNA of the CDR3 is TGTGCCAGCAGCTACCCCACGCTCGGAACTAGCGGGACTACCTACGAGCAGTACTTC. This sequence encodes CASSYPTLGTSGTTYEQYF.

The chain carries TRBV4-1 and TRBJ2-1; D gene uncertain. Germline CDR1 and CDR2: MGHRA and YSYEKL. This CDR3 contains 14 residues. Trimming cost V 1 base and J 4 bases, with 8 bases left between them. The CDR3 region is CASSQVLGYNEQFF. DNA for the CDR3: TGCGCCAGCAGCCAAGTTCTGGGGTACAATGAGCAGTTCTTC.

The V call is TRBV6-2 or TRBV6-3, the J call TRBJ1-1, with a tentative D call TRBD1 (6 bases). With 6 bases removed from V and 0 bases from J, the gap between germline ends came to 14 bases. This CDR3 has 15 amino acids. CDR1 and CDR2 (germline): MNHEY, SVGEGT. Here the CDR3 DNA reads TGTGCCAGCAGACAAACAGGGCGCATGAACACTGAAGCTTTCTTT. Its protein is CASRQTGRMNTEAFF.

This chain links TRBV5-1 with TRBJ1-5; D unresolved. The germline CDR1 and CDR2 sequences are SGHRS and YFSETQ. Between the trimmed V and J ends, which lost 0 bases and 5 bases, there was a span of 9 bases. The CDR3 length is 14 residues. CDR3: CASSLDSGDQPQHF. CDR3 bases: TGCGCCAGCAGCTTGGATTCTGGTGATCAGCCCCAGCATTTT.

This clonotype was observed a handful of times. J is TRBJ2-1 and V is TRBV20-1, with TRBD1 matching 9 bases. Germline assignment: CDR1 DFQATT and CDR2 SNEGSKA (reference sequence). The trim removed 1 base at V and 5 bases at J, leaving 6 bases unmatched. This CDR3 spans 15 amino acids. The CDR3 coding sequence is TGCAGTGCTAGAGCAGGGACAGGGAATAACAATGAGCAGTTCTTC. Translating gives CSARAGTGNNNEQFF.

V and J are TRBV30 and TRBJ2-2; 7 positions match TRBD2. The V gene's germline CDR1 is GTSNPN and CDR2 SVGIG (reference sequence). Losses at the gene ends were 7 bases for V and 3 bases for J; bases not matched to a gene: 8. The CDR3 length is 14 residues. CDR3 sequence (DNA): TGTGCCTATCGGACTAGAGTTTACACCGGGGAGCTGTTTTTT. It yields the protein CAYRTRVYTGELFF.

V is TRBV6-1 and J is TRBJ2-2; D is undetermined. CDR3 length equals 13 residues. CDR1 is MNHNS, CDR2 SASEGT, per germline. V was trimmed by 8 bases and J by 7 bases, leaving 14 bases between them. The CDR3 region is CASGSGPGGELFF. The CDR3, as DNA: TGTGCCAGCGGGTCGGGCCCCGGCGGGGAGCTGTTTTTT.

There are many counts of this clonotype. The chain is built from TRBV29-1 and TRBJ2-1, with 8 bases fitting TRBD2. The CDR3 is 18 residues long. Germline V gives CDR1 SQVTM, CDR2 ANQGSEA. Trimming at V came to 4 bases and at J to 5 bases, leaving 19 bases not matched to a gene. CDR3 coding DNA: TGCAGCGTTGGGGTGGTGCAGCGGGGGTACCAAAGGGACAATGAGCAGTTCTTC. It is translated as CSVGVVQRGYQRDNEQFF.

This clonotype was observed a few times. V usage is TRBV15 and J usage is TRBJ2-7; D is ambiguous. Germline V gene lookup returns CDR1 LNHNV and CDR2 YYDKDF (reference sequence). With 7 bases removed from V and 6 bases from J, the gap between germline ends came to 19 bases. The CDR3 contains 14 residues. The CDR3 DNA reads TGTGCCACCATGTCGCGATCCGATTTTGGCGAGCAGTACTTC. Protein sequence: CATMSRSDFGEQYF. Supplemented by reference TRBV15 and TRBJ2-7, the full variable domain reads DAMVIQNPRYQVTQFGKPVTLSCSQTLNHNVMYWYQQKSSQAPKLLFHYYDKDFNNEADTPDNFQSRRPNTSFCFLDIRSPGLGDTAMYLCATMSRSDFGEQYFGPGTRLTVT.

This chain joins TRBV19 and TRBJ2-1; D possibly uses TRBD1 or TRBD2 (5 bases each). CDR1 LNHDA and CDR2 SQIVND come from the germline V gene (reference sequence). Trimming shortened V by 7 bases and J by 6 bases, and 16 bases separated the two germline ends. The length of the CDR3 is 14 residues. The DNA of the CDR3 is TGTGCCAGTACTGGAGCTTACGGGACCAATGAGCAGTTCTTC. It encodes CASTGAYGTNEQFF. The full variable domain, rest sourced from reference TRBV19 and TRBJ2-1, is DGGITQSPKYLFRKEGQNVTLSCEQNLNHDAMYWYRQDPGQGLRLIYYSQIVNDFQKGDIAEGYSVSREKKESFPLTVTSAQKNPTAFYLCASTGAYGTNEQFFGPGTRLTVL.

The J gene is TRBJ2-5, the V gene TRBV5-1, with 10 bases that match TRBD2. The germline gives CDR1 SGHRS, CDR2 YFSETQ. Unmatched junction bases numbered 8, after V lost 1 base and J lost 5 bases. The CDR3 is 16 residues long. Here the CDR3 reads CASSLHPGLARETQYF. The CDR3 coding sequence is TGCGCCAGCAGCTTGCACCCGGGACTAGCGAGGGAGACCCAGTACTTC.